Each of the 26 T cell receptor beta chains below was sequenced from the same sample in a study of cytomegalovirus exposure and HLA in healthy donors. The data were produced by immunoSEQ multiplex PCR, yet TCRdb's version contains in-frame clones alone and is incomplete. The sample has about 88,000 clones, about 96% seen once. The material sequenced was PBMCs. The receptors come from a man between 18 and 29 years old in good health and CMV-seronegative.

V and J are TRBV28 and TRBJ1-1; 8 bases map to TRBD1. This CDR3 is built from 13 residues. CDR1 is MDHEN, CDR2 SYDVKM, per germline. V gave up 10 bases and J gave up 1 base; unmatched junction bases: 5. CDR3 sequence (DNA): TGTGCCACTCAGACAGGGGCGAACACTGAAGCTTTCTTT. Translated, it gives CATQTGANTEAFF.

This sequence joins TRBV4-1 and TRBJ1-5; TRBD1 might be the D (5 bases). Germline V lookup: CDR1 MGHRA, CDR2 YSYEKL. This CDR3 region has 17 residues. V dropped 3 bases and J dropped 6 bases, with 21 bases sitting between them. The CDR3 DNA reads TGCGCCAGCAGCCACGACCCGGGAGGGGCCAACAGTCAGCCCCAGCATTTT. It encodes CASSHDPGGANSQPQHF.

This sequence joins TRBV15 and TRBJ2-3, with D perhaps TRBD2 (6 bases). CDR3 length: 17 residues. Trimming cost V 0 bases and J 4 bases, with 17 bases left between them. Germline values: CDR1 LNHNV, CDR2 YYDKDF (reference sequence). In nucleotides, the CDR3 is TGTGCCACCAGCAGAGATTTCGTGGAGGGGAGCTCAGATACGCAGTATTTT. Translation: CATSRDFVEGSSDTQYF.

The chain links TRBV5-5 to TRBJ2-3; perhaps TRBD2 as D (5 bases). The germline V and J ends were trimmed by 5 bases and 9 bases, with 10 bases remaining between them. The CDR3 totals 11 residues. Germline CDR1 is SGHKS and CDR2 is YYEKEE (reference sequence). As DNA, the CDR3 is TGTGCCAGCAGGGGAGAGTACACGCAGTATTTT. Protein product: CASRGEYTQYF.

This chain connects TRBV5-1 to TRBJ1-1; possibly TRBD1 for D (5 bases). The germline gives CDR1 SGHRS, CDR2 YFSETQ. Trimming took off 4 bases at V and 4 bases at J, with 11 bases between the two ends. The CDR3 runs 13 residues. The CDR3 DNA follows: TGCGCCAGCAGCAGCAGGGAGGGCACTGAAGCTTTCTTT. This encodes CASSSREGTEAFF.

V is TRBV27 and J is TRBJ2-7; D ambiguous. The CDR3 has 11 residues. Trimming stripped 4 bases from V and 4 bases from J, with 5 bases between. Germline V lookup: CDR1 MNHEY, CDR2 SMNVEV (reference sequence). The CDR3 is CASSSRYEQYF. DNA for the CDR3: TGTGCCAGCAGTTCCCGGTACGAGCAGTACTTC.

This rearrangement joins TRBV7-2 to TRBJ1-3, with D uncertain. Germline V CDR1 and CDR2: SGHTA, FQGNSA. CDR3 length: 17 amino acids. Between the trimmed V and J ends, which lost 1 base and 0 bases, there was a span of 13 bases. This CDR3 is CASSLVSGGNSGNTIYF. The CDR3 region has the DNA TGTGCCAGCAGCTTAGTTTCGGGAGGGAACTCTGGAAACACCATATATTTT. The complete variable domain, with remaining parts taken from reference TRBV7-2 and TRBJ1-3, reads GAGVSQSPSNKVTEKGKDVELRCDPISGHTALYWYRQSLGQGLEFLIYFQGNSAPDKSGLPSDRFSAERTGGSVSTLTIQRTQQEDSAVYLCASSLVSGGNSGNTIYFGEGSWLTVV.

The chain is built from TRBV7-8 and TRBJ1-4; TRBD1 might be the D (5 bases). The CDR3 runs 14 residues. V lost 1 base to trimming and J lost 10 bases, with 13 bases between them. Germline CDR1 SGHVS, CDR2 FQNEAQ. The CDR3 DNA is TGTGCCAGCAGCTTAGTCGGGGGAGGGCGAAAACTGTTTTTT. It encodes CASSLVGGGRKLFF.

This chain uses TRBV28 with TRBJ2-7, with 9 positions matching TRBD1. Unmatched junction bases numbered 14, after V lost 3 bases and J lost 2 bases. CDR1 is MDHEN, CDR2 SYDVKM, per germline. The CDR3 has 18 residues. The CDR3 DNA sequence: TGTGCCAGCAGTTTCCAGCCGGGACAGGGAAGCCAAACCTACGAGCAGTACTTC. This gives the protein CASSFQPGQGSQTYEQYF.

This sequence joins TRBV30 and TRBJ2-1; TRBD1 might be the D (7 bases). The V end lost 2 bases, the J end lost 2 bases, and 10 bases lay between the germline ends. CDR1 and CDR2 from the germline V gene are GTSNPN and SVGIG (reference sequence). The CDR3 is 14 amino acids. The DNA of the CDR3 is TGTGCCTGGAGTCGGGGGACAGCCTACAATGAGCAGTTCTTC. Translating it yields CAWSRGTAYNEQFF.

CDR3 nucleotide sequence: TGTGCCAGCACCCAACTAATCGATGAAAAACTGTTTTTT. The encoded protein is CASTQLIDEKLFF. The chain carries TRBV7-9 and TRBJ1-4, with D unresolved. Trimming cost V 7 bases and J 6 bases, with 12 bases left between them. Germline V lookup: CDR1 SEHNR, CDR2 FQNEAQ (reference sequence). The CDR3 is 13 residues long.

The chain is built from TRBV28 and TRBJ2-5; possibly TRBD2 for D (6 bases). In germline, CDR1 is MDHEN, CDR2 SYDVKM. Trimming took off 6 bases at V and 1 base at J, with 12 bases between the two ends. This CDR3 spans 14 amino acids. The CDR3 is CASSLLGGQETQYF. The DNA of the CDR3 is TGTGCCAGCAGCTTGCTCGGGGGCCAAGAGACCCAGTACTTC. Full variable domain (outside the CDR3, taken from reference TRBV28 and TRBJ2-5): DVKVTQSSRYLVKRTGEKVFLECVQDMDHENMFWYRQDPGLGLRLIYFSYDVKMKEKGDIPEGYSVSREKKERFSLILESASTNQTSMYLCASSLLGGQETQYFGPGTRLLVL.

This sequence joins TRBV28 and TRBJ1-3, with D possibly matching TRBD1 (5 bases). Germline V CDR1 and CDR2: MDHEN, SYDVKM. The CDR3 contains 16 residues. Trimming shortened V by 3 bases and J by 3 bases, and 15 bases separated the two germline ends. The CDR3 nucleotides read TGTGCCAGCAGTTTGTACCAGTTAAGGGGTGGAAACACCATATATTTT. This gives the protein CASSLYQLRGGNTIYF.

Details on this clone: This sample includes further DNA sequences coding for the same CDR3. The chain uses TRBV5-1 and TRBJ2-3; no reliable D call. Deletions cut 5 bases from V and 0 bases from J, with 7 bases between. The germline gives CDR1 SGHRS, CDR2 YFSETQ. This CDR3 has 13 amino acids. The CDR3 coding sequence is TGCGCCAGCAGTTCGGGTAGCACAGATACGCAGTATTTT. Translated: CASSSGSTDTQYF. Full variable domain (remainder filled in from reference TRBV5-1 and TRBJ2-3): KAGVTQTPRYLIKTRGQQVTLSCSPISGHRSVSWYQQTPGQGLQFLFEYFSETQRNKGNFPGRFSGRQFSNSRSEMNVSTLELGDSALYLCASSSGSTDTQYFGPGTRLTVL.

V is TRBV30 and J is TRBJ1-2; D unresolved. The V gene lost 0 bases and the J gene lost 7 bases, with 12 bases spanning the gap. This CDR3 spans 13 amino acids. Germline V gene lookup returns CDR1 GTSNPN and CDR2 SVGIG (reference sequence). The CDR3 DNA follows: TGTGCCTGGAGTGTCAAGGAGAGCGGTGGCTACACCTTC. It yields the protein CAWSVKESGGYTF.

V gene TRBV19 combines with J gene TRBJ1-1; D might be TRBD1 (6 bases). Trimming took off 7 bases at V and 3 bases at J, with 15 bases between the two ends. CDR1 and CDR2 from the germline V gene are LNHDA and SQIVND (reference sequence). The CDR3 runs to 14 residues. The CDR3: CASNTGNGDTEAFF. The CDR3 DNA is TGTGCCAGTAACACAGGGAACGGGGACACTGAAGCTTTCTTT.

The chain recombines TRBV4-1 with TRBJ2-1; D gene unclear. V lost 0 bases to trimming and J lost 4 bases, with 7 bases between them. The CDR3 is 14 residues long. Germline assignment: CDR1 MGHRA and CDR2 YSYEKL. CDR3 bases: TGCGCCAGCAGCCAAGAGTCACTATACAATGAGCAGTTCTTC. It encodes CASSQESLYNEQFF.

The rearrangement joins TRBV19 to TRBJ2-1; D remains unclear. Between the trimmed V and J ends, which lost 10 bases and 0 bases, there was a span of 13 bases. Germline V gene lookup returns CDR1 LNHDA and CDR2 SQIVND (reference sequence). This CDR3 comprises 14 residues. CDR3 bases: TGTGCCACCACTCCGGGTAGCTCCTACAATGAGCAGTTCTTC. Amino acid sequence: CATTPGSSYNEQFF.

V and J are TRBV18 and TRBJ1-1, with unresolved D. Trimming pared 2 bases from V and 4 bases from J, leaving 11 bases between. This CDR3 is built from 14 residues. Germline V gene data show CDR1 as KGHSH and CDR2 as LQKENI. Here the CDR3 DNA reads TGTGCCAGCTCACCATCCTCCGGGGTCACTGAAGCTTTCTTT. It is translated as CASSPSSGVTEAFF.

The genes are TRBV30 and TRBJ1-3; tentatively, D is TRBD1 (6 bases). V gave up 7 bases and J gave up 4 bases, with 17 bases separating them. Germline V gene data show CDR1 as GTSNPN and CDR2 as SVGIG (reference sequence). The CDR3 is 14 amino acids. The CDR3 nucleotides read TGTGCCTACACACTGGACAGTCCCGGAAACACCATATATTTT. Encoded protein: CAYTLDSPGNTIYF.

The CDR3 sequence is CASSATTGLAGSTDTQYF. CDR3 DNA: TGTGCCAGCAGTGCAACAACGGGACTAGCGGGGTCCACAGATACGCAGTATTTT. V gene TRBV27 combines with J gene TRBJ2-3, with 13 bases matching TRBD2. The junction had 10 bases not matched to a gene; V was cut back by 5 bases and J by 2 bases. From germline, CDR1 is MNHEY and CDR2 SMNVEV (reference sequence). The CDR3 is 18 amino acids.

The rearrangement links TRBV29-1 to TRBJ2-2; maybe TRBD2 (7 bases). V dropped 4 bases and J dropped 7 bases, with 13 bases sitting between them. Germline CDR1 and CDR2: SQVTM and ANQGSEA. CDR3 length: 13 amino acids. CDR3: CSVVQGGSGELFF. In DNA, the CDR3 is TGCAGCGTTGTACAGGGAGGGAGCGGGGAGCTGTTTTTT.

The chain recombines TRBV27 with TRBJ2-7, with D perhaps TRBD2 (6 bases). V gave up 4 bases and J gave up 4 bases, with 17 bases separating them. In germline, CDR1 is MNHEY, CDR2 SMNVEV (reference sequence). This CDR3 region has 15 residues. CDR3 in amino acids: CASSSDFGLAYEQYF. The DNA of the CDR3 is TGTGCCAGCAGTTCAGACTTTGGGCTAGCGTACGAGCAGTACTTC.

The V gene is TRBV5-8, the J gene TRBJ2-5; D not certain. The V gene's germline CDR1 is SGHTS and CDR2 YDEGEE. Trimming removed 1 base at V and 2 bases at J, with 9 bases between. The CDR3 loop spans 14 amino acids. CDR3 region: CASSLSNIQETQYF. CDR3 DNA: TGTGCCAGCAGCTTGTCAAACATACAAGAGACCCAGTACTTC.

This clone appeared a single time. This sequence joins TRBV27 and TRBJ2-1, with TRBD2 identical over 12 bases. Germline assignment: CDR1 MNHEY and CDR2 SMNVEV (reference sequence). The CDR3 consists of 15 residues. With 5 bases clipped from V and 5 bases from J, the junction kept 4 bases outside the gene matches. CDR3 in amino acids: CASSRTSGINNEQFF. The CDR3, as DNA: TGTGCCAGCAGTAGGACTAGCGGGATTAACAATGAGCAGTTCTTC.

The chain couples TRBV10-3 to TRBJ2-3; D is ambiguous. The germline V gene has CDR1 ENHRY and CDR2 SYGVKD. The CDR3 sequence is 14 residues long. Trimming cost V 2 bases and J 3 bases, with 9 bases left between them. The CDR3 DNA is TGTGCCATCAGTGAGGGCAGGCTTACAGATACGCAGTATTTT. Its translation is CAISEGRLTDTQYF.